The 8 T cell receptor beta chains reported below all come from one sample, sequenced in a study of T cells after yellow fever vaccination. TCRdb called the 5' RACE reads again in MiXCR, with one record for every CDR3 protein. The data show about 330,000 distinct CDR3 sequences, 8.1% seen once. Sequenced material: PBMCs, taken 45 days after the first yellow fever vaccination. These receptors came from a man younger than 35 who received the YFV17D yellow fever vaccine.

There are a few counts of this clonotype. The rearrangement links TRBV21-1 to TRBJ1-5; TRBD1 is the table's D call, not checked against the DNA. TRBV21-1 is a pseudogene. CDR3 length: 15 amino acids. This CDR3 is CASSKSARENQPQHF. The CDR3 bases are TGTGCCAGCAGCAAAAGTGCCAGGGAGAATCAGCCCCAGCATTTT.

This clonotype showed up many times. This chain connects TRBV7-9 to TRBJ2-3; D may be TRBD2 (6 bases). From germline, CDR1 is SEHNR and CDR2 FQNEAQ (reference sequence). The CDR3 covers 16 residues. V lost 1 base and J lost 1, with 12 bases in between. This CDR3 is CASSLDLAGRTDTQYF. In DNA form, the CDR3 reads TGTGCCAGCAGCTTAGATCTTGCGGGGCGCACAGATACGCAGTATTTT.

This clonotype was found a few times. The chain recombines TRBV7-9 with TRBJ1-2; D not certain. The V end lost 3 bases, the J end lost 8 bases, and 10 bases lay between the germline ends. In germline, CDR1 is SEHNR, CDR2 FQNEAQ (reference sequence). The CDR3 is 12 amino acids. The CDR3 DNA reads as TGTGCCAGCAGCTTGGAGGTGGGGGGCTACACCTTC. Its translation is CASSLEVGGYTF.

This clonotype was recorded a few times. This chain's CDR3 is CASSSANPVLRGADTQYF. In DNA, the CDR3 is TGTGCCAGCAGCTCCGCAAACCCGGTCCTTAGGGGCGCAGATACGCAGTATTTT. The gene calls are TRBV7-4 and TRBJ2-3, with D possibly TRBD1 on 5 matching bases. Per germline, CDR1 SGHVT and CDR2 SQSDAQ. V was pared by 4 bases and J by 4 bases, with 24 bases between. The CDR3 runs to 18 residues.

In its sample, this clonotype was seen many times. The rearrangement joins TRBV5-5 to TRBJ2-1; 11 nucleotides agree with TRBD2. The V gene's germline CDR1 is SGHKS and CDR2 YYEKEE (reference sequence). The CDR3 contains 14 residues. J gave up 10 bases and V 2 bases, and 5 bases lay outside the gene matches. Here the CDR3 reads CASSLLAGEFEQFF. The DNA for the CDR3 is TGTGCCAGCAGCTTACTAGCGGGGGAATTCGAGCAGTTCTTC.

This chain joins TRBV6-2 or TRBV6-3 and TRBJ1-2; TRBD1 agrees at 10 bases. The length of the CDR3 is 13 residues. V lost 6 bases, J lost 9 bases, and 7 bases stayed unmatched. Germline CDR1 and CDR2: MNHEY and SVGEGT. The CDR3 nucleotides are TGTGCCAGCAGACCGGGACAGGGGTTTCGCTACACCTTC. The encoded protein is CASRPGQGFRYTF.

This clonotype was observed a few times. CDR3 coding DNA: TGTGCCAGCAGCCCTGACAGGGAAGATGAGCAGTTCTTC. As protein: CASSPDREDEQFF. This sequence joins TRBV7-2 and TRBJ2-1; 7 bases fit TRBD1. V lost 5 bases, J lost 8 bases, and 6 bases stayed unmatched. Germline CDR1 and CDR2: SGHTA and FQGNSA. This CDR3 has 13 amino acids.

This clonotype was observed a few times. The rearrangement links TRBV10-3 to TRBJ1-3; possible D gene TRBD1, 5 bases. With 3 bases removed from V and 2 bases from J, the gap between germline ends came to 14 bases. Looked up from germline, CDR1 is ENHRY and CDR2 is SYGVKD. This CDR3 comprises 16 residues. Here the CDR3 DNA reads TGTGCCATCAGTGATTGGGACCGTTCAGCTGGAAACACCATATATTTT. Translated: CAISDWDRSAGNTIYF.